Listed below are T cell receptor beta chains from one sample, sequenced in a study of T cells expressing NK-cell markers. TCRdb re-called the 5' RACE reads and shows each CDR3 protein once, DNA omitted. This sample's clone table lists 500,000 to 700,000 distinct CDR3 sequences. Sequenced sample: blood T cells: a sorted CD56 or NKG2C T cell subset, CD4+ or CD8+ T cells, or bulk PBMC T cells (not recorded which). All receptors come from a man between 18 and 29 years old in good health. The CDR3 runs from the conserved cysteine through the conserved F or W.

CDR3aa: CASSLVARADEQFF
len: 14
v_gene: TRBV7-9
j_gene: TRBJ2-1

CDR3aa: CATSGGRPYNEQFF
len: 14
v_gene: TRBV24-1
j_gene: TRBJ2-1

CDR3aa: CASLSGANVLTF
len: 12
v_gene: TRBV7-9
j_gene: TRBJ2-6

CDR3aa: CASSVGSGGAGANVLTF
len: 17
v_gene: TRBV9
j_gene: TRBJ2-6

CDR3aa: CSARSPLSGKETQYF
len: 15
v_gene: TRBV20-1
j_gene: TRBJ2-5

CDR3aa: CASSPLPQGAGGNEQFF
len: 17
v_gene: TRBV5-1
j_gene: TRBJ2-1

CDR3aa: CASSESSSEQFF
len: 12
v_gene: TRBV5-1
j_gene: TRBJ2-1

CDR3aa: CASSFVTPPTPYF
len: 13
v_gene: TRBV12-3/TRBV12-4
j_gene: TRBJ2-7

CDR3aa: CASSLGSYEQYF
len: 12
v_gene: TRBV7-9
j_gene: TRBJ2-7

CDR3aa: CASSVSGTSEDNEQFF
len: 16
v_gene: TRBV25-1
j_gene: TRBJ2-1

CDR3aa: CASSYPTGGQYF
len: 12
v_gene: TRBV6-5
j_gene: TRBJ2-3

CDR3aa: CASSPDAIAGATDEQYF
len: 17
v_gene: TRBV5-1
j_gene: TRBJ2-7

CDR3aa: CASKRDAYTEAFF
len: 13
v_gene: TRBV6-1
j_gene: TRBJ1-1